Each of the 23 T cell receptor beta chains below was sequenced from the same sample in a study of CD8 T cells in ankylosing spondylitis. Study outcomes and limitations: Ankylosing spondylitis blood appeared to carry a characteristic TCR beta motif of roughly eight highly homologous variants.

TCRdb used MiXCR to reprocess the 5' RACE reads, holding one entry per CDR3 protein. The profile shows almost 400,000 distinct CDR3 sequences, 20% to 25% of them singletons. These receptors' antigens are unknown. The sample consisted of blood, either unsorted or a sorted T cell fraction (not recorded which). The receptor source for this set is a male donor with ankylosing spondylitis.

CDR3 sequence (DNA): TGCAGCGTTGGCCAGGGGAGTTTTAGTCAGCCCCAGCATTTT. It translates to CSVGQGSFSQPQHF. This chain connects TRBV29-1 to TRBJ1-5; tentatively, D is TRBD1 (6 bases). With 4 bases removed from V and 6 bases from J, the gap between germline ends came to 16 bases. Per germline, CDR1 SQVTM and CDR2 ANQGSEA. The CDR3 runs 14 residues.

The chain is built from TRBV20-1 and TRBJ1-3, with 7 positions matching TRBD1. V shed 1 base, J shed 0 bases, and the junction held 6 bases outside the gene matches. The CDR3 totals 16 residues. Germline CDR1 is DFQATT and CDR2 is SNEGSKA (reference sequence). This CDR3 reads CSARGPGQYSGNTIYF. The DNA of the CDR3 is TGCAGTGCTAGAGGCCCGGGACAGTACTCTGGAAACACCATATATTTT.

This clonotype turned up a few times. J is TRBJ2-1 and V is TRBV29-1; TRBD1 matches 7 bases. The germline V gene encodes CDR1 SQVTM and CDR2 ANQGSEA. This CDR3 is 16 amino acids long. Trimming removed 0 bases from V and 9 bases from J; junction bases left unmatched: 14. In DNA form, the CDR3 reads TGCAGCGTTGAAGATCCGGACAGGATCCCGTCGGGTGAGCAGTTCTTC. Translation gives CSVEDPDRIPSGEQFF.

The V gene is TRBV5-1, the J gene TRBJ2-1, with D perhaps matching TRBD2 (5 bases). V lost 2 bases and J 8 bases, leaving 14 bases between the germline ends. Germline V gives CDR1 SGHRS, CDR2 YFSETQ. This CDR3 is 14 amino acids long. The CDR3 protein is CASSFRRGFHEQFF. CDR3 DNA: TGCGCCAGCAGCTTCCGACGGGGTTTCCATGAGCAGTTCTTC.

This chain joins TRBV3-1 and TRBJ2-7; D possibly matches TRBD1 or TRBD2 (5 bases each). CDR3 size: 15 residues. V was shortened by 0 bases and J by 5 bases, with 14 bases between the two germline ends. The germline gives CDR1 LGHDT, CDR2 YNNKEL (reference sequence). This CDR3 reads CASSQDSAGPHEQYF. Written as DNA, the CDR3 is TGTGCCAGCAGCCAAGATAGCGCAGGGCCTCACGAGCAGTACTTC.

CDR3: CASSIVSGIGSPLHF. The CDR3 nucleotides read TGTGCCAGTAGTATCGTATCGGGAATTGGTTCACCCCTCCACTTT. J is TRBJ1-6 and V is TRBV19, with D uncertain. This CDR3 region has 15 residues. The germline V gene encodes CDR1 LNHDA and CDR2 SQIVND (reference sequence). Deletions cut 3 bases from V and 9 bases from J, with 15 bases between.

The chain has TRBV5-1 and TRBJ2-1, with 8 bases aligning to TRBD2. The CDR3 covers 16 residues. Germline CDR1 and CDR2: SGHRS and YFSETQ. V gave up 4 bases and J gave up 3 bases; unmatched junction bases: 9. The CDR3: CASSADLSGGYNEQFF. For the CDR3, the DNA is TGCGCCAGCAGCGCCGACCTGAGCGGGGGCTACAATGAGCAGTTCTTC.

This clonotype was picked up a small number of times. The V and J genes are TRBV2 and TRBJ2-3; TRBD2 aligns across 10 bases. CDR3 size: 15 residues. The V segment lost 8 bases and the J segment 8 bases; nucleotides outside the gene matches: 13. Germline assignment: CDR1 SNHLY and CDR2 FYNNEI. The CDR3 protein is CASRVVLAGQGTQYF. The CDR3 coding sequence is TGTGCCAGCCGAGTGGTACTAGCGGGGCAAGGTACGCAGTATTTT.

The CDR3 protein is CASSELQGYIEQYF. The CDR3 nucleotides are TGTGCCAGCAGTGAATTACAGGGATATATTGAGCAGTATTTT. V gene TRBV6-1 combines with J gene TRBJ2-3; TRBD1 is a possible D gene (6 bases). This CDR3 spans 14 amino acids. Deletions cut 2 bases from V and 11 bases from J, with 17 bases between. Germline V CDR1 and CDR2: MNHNS, SASEGT.

This clonotype turned up a few times. The chain carries TRBV20-1 and TRBJ2-2, with D tentatively TRBD2 (6 bases). V lost 3 bases, J lost 6 bases, and 11 bases lay in between. The germline gives CDR1 DFQATT, CDR2 SNEGSKA (reference sequence). The CDR3 is 13 residues long. The CDR3 coding sequence is TGCAGTGCTAGCGGGAGTATGTCCGGGGAGCTGTTTTTT. Residues: CSASGSMSGELFF.

J is TRBJ2-5 and V is TRBV5-6; 7 nucleotides match TRBD2. This CDR3 comprises 14 residues. The germline CDR1 and CDR2 sequences are SGHDT and YYEEEE. Trimming cost V 4 bases and J 4 bases; bases outside gene matches: 7. The CDR3 spells CASSPRWGGETQYF. CDR3 nucleotides: TGTGCCAGCAGCCCGAGGTGGGGGGGAGAGACCCAGTACTTC.

Ten or more counts support this clonotype. The chain links TRBV13 to TRBJ1-1, with D unclear. This CDR3 comprises 12 residues. Trimming shortened V by 1 base and J by 3 bases, and 3 bases separated the two germline ends. Germline assignment: CDR1 PRHDT and CDR2 FYEKMQ (reference sequence). In nucleotides, the CDR3 is TGTGCCAGCAGCTTAGTGGACACTGAAGCTTTCTTT. This encodes CASSLVDTEAFF.

The chain is built from TRBV20-1 and TRBJ2-7; the D is unclear. Germline CDR1 and CDR2: DFQATT and SNEGSKA (reference sequence). V dropped 3 bases and J dropped 3 bases, with 12 bases sitting between them. CDR3 size: 13 residues. The CDR3 DNA reads as TGCAGTGCTAGGTTCTTGGGCAGCTACGAGCAGTACTTC. This codes for CSARFLGSYEQYF.

The V and J genes are TRBV6-1 and TRBJ1-1; 7 bases agree with TRBD1. V dropped 8 bases and J dropped 3; count of bases not matched to a gene: 6. The CDR3 loop spans 13 amino acids. Per the germline V gene, CDR1 is MNHNS and CDR2 is SASEGT. Here the CDR3 DNA reads TGTGCCAGCGGTACACAGGGGTACACTGAAGCTTTCTTT. Its translation is CASGTQGYTEAFF.

The V and J genes are TRBV20-1 and TRBJ2-1; D is perhaps TRBD2 (5 bases). CDR3 length: 13 amino acids. The germline gives CDR1 DFQATT, CDR2 SNEGSKA (reference sequence). V lost 3 bases and J 4 bases, leaving 10 bases between the germline ends. CDR3 bases: TGCAGTGCTAGTTTCCTAGCTTACAATGAGCAGTTCTTC. Its protein product is CSASFLAYNEQFF.

This clonotype was seen a handful of times. This chain links TRBV20-1 with TRBJ2-2; 7 nucleotides match TRBD2. V lost 0 bases, J lost 4 bases, and 5 bases stayed unmatched. This CDR3 comprises 15 residues. Germline V CDR1 and CDR2: DFQATT, SNEGSKA (reference sequence). This CDR3 is CSARDGGSSTGELFF. The CDR3 nucleotides are TGCAGTGCTAGAGACGGCGGGAGCTCCACCGGGGAGCTGTTTTTT.

The chain joins TRBV5-1 to TRBJ2-7; TRBD2 aligns across 11 bases. After removal of 2 bases from V and 0 bases from J, the junction contained 4 bases not matched to a gene. The length of the CDR3 is 16 residues. The V gene's germline CDR1 is SGHRS and CDR2 YFSETQ. The CDR3 is CASSLIAGGSSYEQYF. CDR3 coding DNA: TGCGCCAGCAGCTTAATAGCGGGAGGGTCCTCCTACGAGCAGTACTTC.

This clonotype was seen at least ten times. This chain uses TRBV5-1 with TRBJ2-5, with D unclear. The CDR3 extends over 14 amino acids. The V and J ends lost 0 bases and 5 bases respectively, with 11 bases between them. The germline V gene has CDR1 SGHRS and CDR2 YFSETQ. CDR3 sequence: CASSLEGFGETQYF. DNA of the CDR3: TGCGCCAGCAGCTTGGAGGGTTTTGGGGAGACCCAGTACTTC.

Only a few counts were recorded for this clonotype. The chain is built from TRBV6-5 and TRBJ2-6; TRBD1 is a possible D gene (5 bases). The germline V gene has CDR1 MNHEY and CDR2 SVGAGI. The CDR3 is 17 amino acids. Trimming removed 4 bases from V and 0 bases from J, with 13 bases in between. CDR3 DNA: TGTGCCAGCAGTTCGACAGCAAAAACCTCTGGGGCCAACGTCCTGACTTTC. Amino acids: CASSSTAKTSGANVLTF.

The chain joins TRBV5-1 to TRBJ2-3; D tentatively reads TRBD1 or TRBD2 (6 bases each). V gave up 7 bases and J gave up 2 bases, with 17 bases separating them. The germline V gene has CDR1 SGHRS and CDR2 YFSETQ. This CDR3 has 15 amino acids. For the CDR3, the DNA is TGCGCCAGCGGGACACAGGGAGGTGACACAGATACGCAGTATTTT. Translating gives CASGTQGGDTDTQYF.

This chain uses TRBV20-1 with TRBJ2-1; 14 bases line up with TRBD2. V lost 6 bases, J lost 2 bases, and 3 bases stayed unmatched. Per germline, CDR1 DFQATT and CDR2 SNEGSKA (reference sequence). CDR3 length: 15 residues. The CDR3 loop is CSAGLAGDTYNEQFF. The DNA of the CDR3 is TGCAGTGCGGGACTAGCGGGAGACACCTACAATGAGCAGTTCTTC.

This rearrangement joins TRBV12-3 or TRBV12-4 to TRBJ2-3; 13 nucleotides agree with TRBD2. The CDR3 loop spans 16 amino acids. Losses at the gene ends were 6 bases for V and 3 bases for J; bases not matched to a gene: 6. As DNA, the CDR3 is TGTGCCAGCAGCCCGGGACTAGCGGGACCTACAGATACGCAGTATTTT. Translating gives CASSPGLAGPTDTQYF.

The CDR3 DNA follows: TGTGCCAGCCCAGGCTGGAGCTACAATGAGCAGTTCTTC. Translation: CASPGWSYNEQFF. J is TRBJ2-1 and V is TRBV7-9; D is ambiguous. The CDR3 is 13 residues long. V lost 8 bases and J 3 bases, leaving 11 bases between the germline ends. Germline CDR1 reads SEHNR; CDR2 reads FQNEAQ (reference sequence).